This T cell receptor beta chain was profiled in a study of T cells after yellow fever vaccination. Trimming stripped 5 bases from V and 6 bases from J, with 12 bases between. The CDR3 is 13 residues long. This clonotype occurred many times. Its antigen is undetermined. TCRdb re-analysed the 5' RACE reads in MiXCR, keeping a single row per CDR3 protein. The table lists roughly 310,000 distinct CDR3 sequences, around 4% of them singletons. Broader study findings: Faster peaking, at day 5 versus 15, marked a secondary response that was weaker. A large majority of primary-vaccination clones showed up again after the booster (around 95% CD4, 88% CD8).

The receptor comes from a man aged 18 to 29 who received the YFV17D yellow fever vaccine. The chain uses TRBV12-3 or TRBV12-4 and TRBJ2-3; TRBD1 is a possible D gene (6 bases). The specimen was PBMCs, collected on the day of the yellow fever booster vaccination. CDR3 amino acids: CASSPQGSDTQYF. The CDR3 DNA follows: TGTGCCAGCAGTCCCCAGGGGTCGGATACGCAGTATTTT.